A single sample gave rise to the 32 T cell receptor beta chains below, sequenced in a study of cytomegalovirus exposure and HLA in healthy donors. This PCR relied on a set of 60 Vbeta primers and 13 Jbeta primers. Clones were sequenced by immunoSEQ multiplex PCR, and TCRdb holds only the in-frame ones, with some missing. The repertoire table contains about 49,000 clones. Sequenced: PBMCs. The receptors stem from a man in his late teens or twenties in good health and CMV-seropositive.

The CDR3 nucleotides read TGTGCCAGCAGCTTAGGAGGGACAGCGGATCAGCCCCAGCATTTT. It is translated as CASSLGGTADQPQHF. V and J are TRBV7-9 and TRBJ1-5; 7 bases are a match to TRBD1. Trimming at V came to 1 base and at J to 5 bases, leaving 5 bases not matched to a gene. The CDR3 runs to 15 residues. The germline gives CDR1 SEHNR, CDR2 FQNEAQ (reference sequence).

The V gene is TRBV5-1, the J gene TRBJ2-3; D perhaps matches TRBD2 (6 bases). This CDR3 is built from 15 residues. CDR1 SGHRS and CDR2 YFSETQ come from the germline V gene. Trimming removed 4 bases at V and 0 bases at J, with 12 bases between. Written as DNA, the CDR3 is TGCGCCAGCAGCCCGTCCGGGACTAGCACAGATACGCAGTATTTT. Translation gives CASSPSGTSTDTQYF.

This sequence joins TRBV5-1 and TRBJ2-3; 10 bases are a match to TRBD2. Germline values: CDR1 SGHRS, CDR2 YFSETQ. The CDR3 length is 16 residues. V was pared by 1 base and J by 1 base, with 3 bases of the junction left unmatched. CDR3 DNA sequence: TGCGCCAGCAGCTTGACTAGCGGGACCCGCACAGATACGCAGTATTTT. This translates into CASSLTSGTRTDTQYF.

V is TRBV10-3 and J is TRBJ2-7; D perhaps matches TRBD1 (6 bases). The CDR3 extends over 12 amino acids. Trimming pared 8 bases from V and 9 bases from J, leaving 17 bases between. The germline V gene encodes CDR1 ENHRY and CDR2 SYGVKD. The CDR3 sequence: CAISGARGGQYF. In DNA, the CDR3 is TGTGCCATCTCCGGGGCCAGGGGCGGGCAGTACTTC.

This chain joins TRBV5-1 and TRBJ2-3, with D possibly matching TRBD2 (5 bases). Looked up from germline, CDR1 is SGHRS and CDR2 is YFSETQ. The CDR3 is 14 amino acids. Trimming left V 4 bases short and J 2 bases short, with 11 bases between. The CDR3 loop reads CASSTGINTDTQYF. For the CDR3, the DNA is TGCGCCAGCAGCACCGGGATCAACACAGATACGCAGTATTTT.

The rearrangement links TRBV2 to TRBJ2-7; TRBD2 matches at 8 bases. Trimming took 5 bases from V and 4 from J; bases not matched to a gene: 13. Germline-derived CDR1 and CDR2 are SNHLY and FYNNEI. The CDR3 has 16 amino acids. For the CDR3, the DNA is TGTGCCAGCAGTCTCGTCCTCCCTGGACTAGCTTACGAGCAGTACTTC. It specifies CASSLVLPGLAYEQYF.

The rearrangement joins TRBV11-3 to TRBJ2-1, with D possibly being TRBD2 (6 bases). V dropped 8 bases and J dropped 5 bases, with 10 bases sitting between them. Germline-derived CDR1 and CDR2 are SGHNT and YENEEA. CDR3 length: 12 residues. The CDR3 DNA is TGTGCCAGCGGCGGGGATGACAATGAGCAGTTCTTC. Encoded protein: CASGGDDNEQFF.

The chain recombines TRBV5-1 with TRBJ1-1; D remains ambiguous. The germline V gene encodes CDR1 SGHRS and CDR2 YFSETQ. Deletions cut 2 bases from V and 0 bases from J, with 5 bases between. The CDR3 is 13 residues long. The CDR3 bases are TGCGCCAGCAGCTTCGAGCTGAACACTGAAGCTTTCTTT. Residues: CASSFELNTEAFF.

With respect to this clone: A junction end diverges from the germline sequence, so it may reflect a read error. The chain uses TRBV6-1 and TRBJ2-6, with a tentative D call TRBD1 (5 bases). The CDR3 has 14 residues. The germline gives CDR1 MNHNS, CDR2 SASEGT. CDR3 sequence reads: CASSGGSGANALTF. The CDR3 bases are TGTGCCAGCAGTGGTGGCTCTGGGGCCAACGCCCTGACTTTC.

The V and J genes are TRBV7-2 and TRBJ2-2; tentatively, D is TRBD1 (5 bases). The germline V and J ends were trimmed by 7 bases and 7 bases, with 16 bases remaining between them. The CDR3 extends over 14 amino acids. The germline V gene has CDR1 SGHTA and CDR2 FQGNSA. CDR3 amino acids: CASTNPGWDGELFF. CDR3 bases: TGTGCCAGCACCAACCCAGGGTGGGACGGGGAGCTGTTTTTT.

The chain is built from TRBV10-3 and TRBJ2-1, with D possibly TRBD2 on 6 matching bases. V dropped 4 bases and J dropped 7 bases, with 20 bases sitting between them. Germline CDR1 ENHRY, CDR2 SYGVKD. This CDR3 is built from 16 residues. CDR3 sequence: CAISGTWRGLGNEQFF. CDR3 coding DNA: TGTGCCATCAGTGGGACGTGGAGGGGTCTAGGAAATGAGCAGTTCTTC.

The chain joins TRBV27 to TRBJ1-3; a possible D gene is TRBD1 (6 bases). This CDR3 has 17 residues. Trimming pared 6 bases from V and 2 bases from J, leaving 20 bases between. Per germline, CDR1 MNHEY and CDR2 SMNVEV (reference sequence). The DNA of the CDR3 is TGTGCCAGCAGCCGATACGCGGGGGGCTCCGCTGGAAACACCATATATTTT. Amino acid sequence: CASSRYAGGSAGNTIYF.

The chain recombines TRBV7-3 with TRBJ1-2; TRBD1 matches 8 bases. The CDR3 runs to 15 residues. Trimming took 4 bases from V and 3 from J; bases not matched to a gene: 7. The germline gives CDR1 SGHTA, CDR2 FQGTGA. The DNA for the CDR3 is TGTGCCAGCAGCTCGTGGGACAGGACAGACTATGGCTACACCTTC. This gives the protein CASSSWDRTDYGYTF.

V usage is TRBV10-1 and J usage is TRBJ2-3; D possibly corresponds to TRBD2 (7 bases). The V end lost 3 bases, the J end lost 4 bases, and 14 bases lay between the germline ends. The CDR3 sequence is 15 residues long. CDR1 is WNHNN, CDR2 SYGVQD, per germline (reference sequence). DNA of the CDR3: TGCGCCAGCAGTGATCGGGGGGCGCCATCAGATACGCAGTATTTT. Amino acid sequence: CASSDRGAPSDTQYF.

The CDR3 region is CAWSPLSSYEQYF. The CDR3 DNA sequence: TGTGCCTGGAGTCCTCTAAGCTCCTACGAGCAGTACTTC. The V call is TRBV30, the J call TRBJ2-7; D is undetermined. Germline loops: CDR1 GTSNPN, CDR2 SVGIG (reference sequence). V lost 2 bases and J lost 0, with 8 bases in between. CDR3 size: 13 residues. Combining the CDR3 with reference TRBV30 and TRBJ2-7 gives the whole variable domain SQTIHQWPATLVQPVGSPLSLECTVEGTSNPNLYWYRQAAGRGLQLLFYSVGIGQISSEVPQNLSASRPQDRQFILSSKKLLLSDSGFYLCAWSPLSSYEQYFGPGTRLTVT.

This chain connects TRBV28 to TRBJ2-7, with D tentatively TRBD2 (5 bases). The length of the CDR3 is 16 residues. Deletions cut 8 bases from V and 0 bases from J, with 20 bases between. Germline V gives CDR1 MDHEN, CDR2 SYDVKM. CDR3 coding DNA: TGTGCCAGCCTACGGACTCCAGATTGGAGCTCCTACGAGCAGTACTTC. It translates to CASLRTPDWSSYEQYF.

The chain has TRBV2 and TRBJ1-6, with unresolved D. The CDR3 is 11 amino acids. V lost 3 bases to trimming and J lost 14 bases, with 8 bases between them. CDR1 and CDR2 from the germline V gene are SNHLY and FYNNEI. The CDR3 bases are TGTGCCAGCAGTGAGTACGGGGCCCTCCACTTT. Protein sequence: CASSEYGALHF. The variable domain in full, completed from reference TRBV2 and TRBJ1-6, reads EPEVTQTPSHQVTQMGQEVILRCVPISNHLYFYWYRQILGQKVEFLVSFYNNEISEKSEIFDDQFSVERPDGSNFTLKIRSTKLEDSAMYFCASSEYGALHFGNGTRLTVT.

J is TRBJ2-7 and V is TRBV28, with D hard to call. V lost 6 bases to trimming and J lost 3 bases, with 18 bases between them. Germline V gene data show CDR1 as MDHEN and CDR2 as SYDVKM. The CDR3 has 15 residues. DNA for the CDR3: TGTGCCAGCAGCCCCCCCGGAGCAAGGTACTACGAGCAGTACTTC. It specifies CASSPPGARYYEQYF.

The rearrangement links TRBV29-1 to TRBJ2-7, with D maybe TRBD1 (5 bases). The CDR3 runs to 16 residues. The V end lost 0 bases, the J end lost 0 bases, and 15 bases lay between the germline ends. Germline CDR1 SQVTM, CDR2 ANQGSEA. The CDR3 region is CSVEDEKGLRSYEQYF. The DNA for the CDR3 is TGCAGCGTTGAAGACGAAAAGGGGCTCCGCTCCTACGAGCAGTACTTC.

Regarding this clone: Distinct nucleotide sequences in the sample also encode this CDR3. V is TRBV9 and J is TRBJ2-1, with 7 bases that match TRBD1. The CDR3 contains 15 residues. Germline trimming cut 3 bases from V and 0 bases from J; bases unmatched to any gene: 3. The germline gives CDR1 SGDLS, CDR2 YYNGEE. The chain's CDR3 is CASSAGGSSYNEQFF. The DNA of the CDR3 is TGTGCCAGCAGCGCAGGGGGTAGCTCCTACAATGAGCAGTTCTTC.

This chain links TRBV5-1 with TRBJ1-1, with 11 bases matching TRBD1. The V segment lost 4 bases and the J segment 0 bases; nucleotides outside the gene matches: 5. Germline CDR1 is SGHRS and CDR2 is YFSETQ. The CDR3 extends over 16 amino acids. The chain's CDR3 is CASSTEDRGLNTEAFF. The CDR3, as DNA: TGCGCCAGCAGCACCGAGGACAGGGGGCTGAACACTGAAGCTTTCTTT.

The rearrangement uses TRBV5-1 and TRBJ2-7; 9 nucleotides line up with TRBD2. The J segment lost 2 bases and the V segment lost 0 bases, leaving 3 bases of the junction unmatched. From germline, CDR1 is SGHRS and CDR2 YFSETQ. The CDR3 loop spans 15 amino acids. CDR3 amino acids: CASSLGPSGTYEQYF. DNA of the CDR3: TGCGCCAGCAGCTTGGGTCCTAGCGGGACCTACGAGCAGTACTTC.

The V gene is TRBV6-6, the J gene TRBJ2-1; 7 nucleotides match TRBD1. V lost 1 base to trimming and J lost 10 bases; unmatched junction nucleotides: 7. The CDR3 is made up of 14 amino acids. Per germline, CDR1 MNHNY and CDR2 SVGAGI (reference sequence). The DNA of the CDR3 is TGTGCCAGCAGTTACTTCTGGGACAGACGGGAGCAGTTCTTC. It specifies CASSYFWDRREQFF.

The rearrangement joins TRBV29-1 to TRBJ2-2; D not certain. The CDR3 runs to 14 residues. The germline CDR1 and CDR2 sequences are SQVTM and ANQGSEA. V gave up 7 bases and J gave up 6 bases, with 18 bases separating them. The CDR3 DNA is TGCAGCGCTGCCCCCGGGTTTGACTCCGGGGAGCTGTTTTTT. Protein sequence: CSAAPGFDSGELFF.

The genes are TRBV9 and TRBJ2-1, with TRBD2 matching over 14 bases. V lost 0 bases to trimming and J lost 7 bases; unmatched junction nucleotides: 12. The germline V gene has CDR1 SGDLS and CDR2 YYNGEE. The CDR3 runs to 19 residues. The CDR3 is CASSVGFRLAGGPSNEQFF. The CDR3 DNA reads TGTGCCAGCAGCGTAGGGTTCCGACTAGCGGGAGGGCCCTCGAATGAGCAGTTCTTC. Drawing the rest from reference TRBV9 and TRBJ2-1, the complete variable domain is DSGVTQTPKHLITATGQRVTLRCSPRSGDLSVYWYQQSLDQGLQFLIQYYNGEERAKGNILERFSAQQFPDLHSELNLSSLELGDSALYFCASSVGFRLAGGPSNEQFFGPGTRLTVL.

This chain joins TRBV14 and TRBJ1-1; TRBD1 might be the D (5 bases). The CDR3 has 15 residues. Trimming took 4 bases from V and 1 from J, leaving 13 bases between them. Germline values: CDR1 SGHDN, CDR2 FVKESK. CDR3 in amino acids: CASSLAGGGNTEAFF. CDR3 coding DNA: TGTGCCAGCAGCCTAGCGGGGGGAGGGAACACTGAAGCTTTCTTT.

The DNA for the CDR3 is TGCGCCAGCAGCCGTGGGCTAGCGAATACAGATACGCAGTATTTT. Amino acids: CASSRGLANTDTQYF. The genes are TRBV4-1 and TRBJ2-3; a weak D match, TRBD2 (6 bases). The V and J ends lost 4 bases and 3 bases respectively, with 14 bases between them. Per the germline V gene, CDR1 is MGHRA and CDR2 is YSYEKL. The CDR3 is made up of 15 amino acids.

The J gene is TRBJ1-1, the V gene TRBV5-1; perhaps TRBD1 as D (5 bases). Between the trimmed V and J ends, which lost 4 bases and 3 bases, there was a span of 16 bases. This CDR3 is 15 amino acids long. Germline V gives CDR1 SGHRS, CDR2 YFSETQ. The CDR3 DNA sequence: TGCGCCAGCAGCATTAACCAGGGTTTGGACACTGAAGCTTTCTTT. It yields the protein CASSINQGLDTEAFF. The entire variable domain, with the rest obtained from reference TRBV5-1 and TRBJ1-1, is as follows: KAGVTQTPRYLIKTRGQQVTLSCSPISGHRSVSWYQQTPGQGLQFLFEYFSETQRNKGNFPGRFSGRQFSNSRSEMNVSTLELGDSALYLCASSINQGLDTEAFFGQGTRLTVV.

The chain has TRBV11-2 and TRBJ2-4; 12 bases line up with TRBD2. Trimming cost V 5 bases and J 10 bases; bases outside gene matches: 6. The CDR3 loop spans 14 amino acids. Germline CDR1 is SGHAT and CDR2 is FQNNGV. CDR3 in DNA: TGTGCCAGCAGCACCGGACTAGCGGGGATAATTCAGTACTTC. It encodes CASSTGLAGIIQYF.

CDR3 amino acids: CASSGGYYNEQFF. The DNA for the CDR3 is TGTGCCAGCAGTGGAGGGTACTACAATGAGCAGTTCTTC. The genes are TRBV2 and TRBJ2-1; perhaps TRBD2 as D (5 bases). CDR3 length equals 13 residues. Germline lookup yields CDR1 SNHLY and CDR2 FYNNEI. Trimming shortened V by 4 bases and J by 3 bases, and 7 bases separated the two germline ends.

The J gene is TRBJ1-2, the V gene TRBV5-1; tentatively, D is TRBD1 (5 bases). Per germline, CDR1 SGHRS and CDR2 YFSETQ. This CDR3 is built from 15 residues. V was cut by 5 bases and J by 1 base, with 15 bases left in between. The CDR3 here is CASRAGHLDNYGYTF. The CDR3 nucleotides are TGCGCCAGCAGGGCCGGACATCTTGATAACTATGGCTACACCTTC. The full variable domain, rest sourced from reference TRBV5-1 and TRBJ1-2, is KAGVTQTPRYLIKTRGQQVTLSCSPISGHRSVSWYQQTPGQGLQFLFEYFSETQRNKGNFPGRFSGRQFSNSRSEMNVSTLELGDSALYLCASRAGHLDNYGYTFGSGTRLTVV.

The rearrangement uses TRBV11-2 and TRBJ2-2, with D hard to call. V lost 2 bases and J 3 bases, leaving 7 bases between the germline ends. CDR1 SGHAT and CDR2 FQNNGV come from the germline V gene. This CDR3 spans 14 amino acids. The CDR3 bases are TGTGCCAGCAGCTTAACAGCTTACACCGGGGAGCTGTTTTTT. Translation: CASSLTAYTGELFF.